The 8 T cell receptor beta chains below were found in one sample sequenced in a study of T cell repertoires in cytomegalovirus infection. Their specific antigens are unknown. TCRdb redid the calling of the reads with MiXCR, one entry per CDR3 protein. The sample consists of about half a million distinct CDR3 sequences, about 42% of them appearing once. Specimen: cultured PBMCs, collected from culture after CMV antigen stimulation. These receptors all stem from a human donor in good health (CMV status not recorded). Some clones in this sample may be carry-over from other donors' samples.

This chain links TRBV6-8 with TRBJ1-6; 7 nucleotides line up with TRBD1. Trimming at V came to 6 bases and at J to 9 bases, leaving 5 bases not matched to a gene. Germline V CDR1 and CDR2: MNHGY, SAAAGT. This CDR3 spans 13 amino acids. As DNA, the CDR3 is TGTGCCAGCAGGCACAGGGGCGGTTCACCCCTCCACTTT. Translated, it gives CASRHRGGSPLHF.

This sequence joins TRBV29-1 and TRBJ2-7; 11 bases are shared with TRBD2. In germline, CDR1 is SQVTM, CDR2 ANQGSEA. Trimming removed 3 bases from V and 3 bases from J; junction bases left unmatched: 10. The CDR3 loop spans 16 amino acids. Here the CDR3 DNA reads TGCAGCGTTGAGTCCCCAGGCCTAGCGGGGGGCTACGAGCAGTACTTC. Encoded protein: CSVESPGLAGGYEQYF.

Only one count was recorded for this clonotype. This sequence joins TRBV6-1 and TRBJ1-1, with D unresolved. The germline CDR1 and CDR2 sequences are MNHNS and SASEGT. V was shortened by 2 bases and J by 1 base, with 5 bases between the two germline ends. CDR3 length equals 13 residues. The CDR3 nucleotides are TGTGCCAGCAGTGAATTTGGGAACACTGAAGCTTTCTTT. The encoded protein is CASSEFGNTEAFF.

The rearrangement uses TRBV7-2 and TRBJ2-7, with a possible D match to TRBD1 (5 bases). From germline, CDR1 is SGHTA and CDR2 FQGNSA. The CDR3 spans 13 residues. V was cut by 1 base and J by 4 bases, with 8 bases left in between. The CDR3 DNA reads TGTGCCAGCAGCTTAGTCAAGGGGTACGAGCAGTACTTC. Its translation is CASSLVKGYEQYF.

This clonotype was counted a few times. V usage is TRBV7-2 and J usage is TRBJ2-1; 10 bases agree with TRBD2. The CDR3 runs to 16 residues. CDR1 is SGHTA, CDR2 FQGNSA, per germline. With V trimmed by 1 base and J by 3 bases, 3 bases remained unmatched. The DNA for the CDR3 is TGTGCCAGCAGCTTAGGTCTAGCGGGAGACTACAATGAGCAGTTCTTC. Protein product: CASSLGLAGDYNEQFF.

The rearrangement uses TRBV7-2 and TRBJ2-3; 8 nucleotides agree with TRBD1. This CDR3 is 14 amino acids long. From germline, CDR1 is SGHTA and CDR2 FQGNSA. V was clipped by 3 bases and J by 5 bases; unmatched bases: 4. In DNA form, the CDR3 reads TGTGCCAGCAGCTTTCAGGGGGCTGGAGATACGCAGTATTTT. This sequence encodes CASSFQGAGDTQYF.

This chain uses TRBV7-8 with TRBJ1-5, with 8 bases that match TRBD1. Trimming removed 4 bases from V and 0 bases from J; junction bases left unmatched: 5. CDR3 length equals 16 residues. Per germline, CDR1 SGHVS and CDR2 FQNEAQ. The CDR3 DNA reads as TGTGCCAGCAGCTCGGACAGGGTCGTTAGCAATCAGCCCCAGCATTTT. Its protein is CASSSDRVVSNQPQHF.

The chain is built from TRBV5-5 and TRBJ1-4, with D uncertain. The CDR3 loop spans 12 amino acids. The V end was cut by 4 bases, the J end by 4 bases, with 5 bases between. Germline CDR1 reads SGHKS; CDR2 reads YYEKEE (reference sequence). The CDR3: CASSANNEKLFF. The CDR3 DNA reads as TGTGCCAGCAGCGCGAATAATGAAAAACTGTTTTTT.